Shown below are 9 T cell receptor beta chains from a single sample sequenced in a study of neurological immune-mediated disorders. TCRdb re-derived calls from the 5' RACE reads in MiXCR, one entry per CDR3 protein. Seen here are fewer than 65,000 distinct CDR3 sequences, about a tenth observed once, and the top ten hold 5.3%. Sequenced sample: PBMCs. Source of these receptors: a man in his 70s with HTLV-1-associated myelopathy (HAM/TSP).

This clonotype has a count of ten or more. V and J are TRBV6-1 and TRBJ2-3; D is unresolved. This CDR3 is built from 12 residues. V lost 10 bases, J lost 1 base, and 9 bases lay in between. CDR1 and CDR2 from the germline V gene are MNHNS and SASEGT. CDR3 residues: CATTAGTDTQYF. CDR3 in DNA: TGTGCCACCACGGCCGGCACAGATACGCAGTATTTT.

This clonotype was observed many times. J is TRBJ2-3 and V is TRBV12-3 or TRBV12-4; 10 bases align to TRBD1. CDR3 length: 14 residues. The trim removed 5 bases at V and 4 bases at J, leaving 3 bases unmatched. The CDR3 nucleotides read TGTGCCAGCAGTCCGGGACAGGGGTCAGATACGCAGTATTTT. Protein: CASSPGQGSDTQYF.

This clonotype was found many times. The V and J genes are TRBV5-1 and TRBJ1-2; the D is unclear. The CDR3 totals 13 residues. Germline V gene data show CDR1 as SGHRS and CDR2 as YFSETQ. V lost 4 bases and J lost 7, with 14 bases in between. Here the CDR3 DNA reads TGCGCCAGCAGCCCTGGCACCTCCAGTGGCTACACCTTC. Translated, it gives CASSPGTSSGYTF.

The genes are TRBV18 and TRBJ2-7; D is possibly TRBD1 (5 bases). Germline V gives CDR1 KGHSH, CDR2 LQKENI. The CDR3 extends over 15 amino acids. The V end was cut by 2 bases, the J end by 0 bases, with 11 bases between. CDR3 sequence: CASSPSRGFSYEQYF. The DNA of the CDR3 is TGTGCCAGCTCACCATCAAGGGGTTTCTCCTACGAGCAGTACTTC.

This clonotype was observed many times. CDR3 coding DNA: TGCAGTGCTTCCGACAGGGAGCCTCACGAGCAGTACTTC. Protein sequence: CSASDREPHEQYF. The chain joins TRBV20-1 to TRBJ2-7, with 7 bases aligning to TRBD1. Trimming took 5 bases from V and 5 from J; bases not matched to a gene: 9. Germline V gene data show CDR1 as DFQATT and CDR2 as SNEGSKA (reference sequence). The CDR3 loop spans 13 amino acids.

In this sample, this clonotype turned up many times. The genes are TRBV2 and TRBJ2-3; D unresolved. Germline V CDR1 and CDR2: SNHLY, FYNNEI. The V end lost 3 bases, the J end lost 1 base, and 11 bases lay between the germline ends. The CDR3 is 15 residues long. In nucleotides, the CDR3 is TGTGCCAGCAGTGATGGAATTGGGGGCACAGATACGCAGTATTTT. The encoded protein is CASSDGIGGTDTQYF.

This clonotype was recorded many times. The chain joins TRBV5-5 to TRBJ2-7, with D perhaps TRBD2 (6 bases). Trimming shortened V by 3 bases and J by 5 bases, and 12 bases separated the two germline ends. The CDR3 consists of 13 residues. The germline gives CDR1 SGHKS, CDR2 YYEKEE (reference sequence). CDR3 nucleotides: TGTGCCAGCAGCTCCCTTGGCGGGGACGAGCAGTACTTC. As protein: CASSSLGGDEQYF.

CDR3 DNA sequence: TGTGCCAGCAGCGAGAACCAAGTCTATCGGGTACAAGAGACCCAGTACTTC. It specifies CASSENQVYRVQETQYF. The chain carries TRBV6-1 and TRBJ2-5; D not certain. Germline V CDR1 and CDR2: MNHNS, SASEGT. V was pared by 6 bases and J by 2 bases, with 22 bases between. The CDR3 has 17 residues.

The table lists this clonotype with many counts. V is TRBV7-6 and J is TRBJ2-3; tentatively, D is TRBD1 or TRBD2 (5 bases each). The CDR3 totals 16 residues. Between the trimmed V and J ends, which lost 1 base and 4 bases, there was a span of 15 bases. The germline V gene has CDR1 SGHVS and CDR2 FNYEAQ. This CDR3 is CASSLGGRGVADTQYF. The CDR3, as DNA: TGTGCCAGCAGCTTAGGTGGAAGAGGGGTAGCAGATACGCAGTATTTT. Supplemented by reference TRBV7-6 and TRBJ2-3, the full variable domain reads GAGVSQSPRYKVTKRGQDVALRCDPISGHVSLYWYRQALGQGPEFLTYFNYEAQQDKSGLPNDRFSAERPEGSISTLTIQRTEQRDSAMYRCASSLGGRGVADTQYFGPGTRLTVL.